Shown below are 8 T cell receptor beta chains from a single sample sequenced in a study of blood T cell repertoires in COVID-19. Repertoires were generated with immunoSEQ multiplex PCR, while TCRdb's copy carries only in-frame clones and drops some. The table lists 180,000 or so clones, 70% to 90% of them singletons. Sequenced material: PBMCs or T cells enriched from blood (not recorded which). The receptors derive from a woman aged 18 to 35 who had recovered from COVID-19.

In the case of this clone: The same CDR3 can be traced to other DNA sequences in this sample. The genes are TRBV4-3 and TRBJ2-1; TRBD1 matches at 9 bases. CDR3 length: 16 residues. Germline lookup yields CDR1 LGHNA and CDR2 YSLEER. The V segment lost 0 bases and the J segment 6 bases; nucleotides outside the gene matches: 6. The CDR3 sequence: CASSQDLGQGGNEQFF. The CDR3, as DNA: TGCGCCAGCAGCCAAGACTTGGGACAGGGAGGCAATGAGCAGTTCTTC.

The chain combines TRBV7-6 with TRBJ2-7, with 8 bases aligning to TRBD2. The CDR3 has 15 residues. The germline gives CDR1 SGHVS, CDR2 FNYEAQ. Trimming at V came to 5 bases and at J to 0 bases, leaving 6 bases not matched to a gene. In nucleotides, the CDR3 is TGTGCCAGCAGCCCATCGGGACTAGGCTCCTACGAGCAGTACTTC. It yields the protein CASSPSGLGSYEQYF.

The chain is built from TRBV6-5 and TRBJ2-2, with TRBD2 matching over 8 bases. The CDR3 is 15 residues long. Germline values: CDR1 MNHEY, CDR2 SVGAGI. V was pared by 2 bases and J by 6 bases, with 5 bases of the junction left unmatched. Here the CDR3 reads CASSYLSGSSGELFF. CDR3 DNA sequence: TGTGCCAGCAGTTACCTCAGCGGGAGCTCCGGGGAGCTGTTTTTT.

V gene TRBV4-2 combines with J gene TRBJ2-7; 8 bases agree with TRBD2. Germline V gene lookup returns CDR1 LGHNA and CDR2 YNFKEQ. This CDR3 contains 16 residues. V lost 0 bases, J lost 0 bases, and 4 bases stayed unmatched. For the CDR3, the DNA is TGTGCCAGCAGCCAAGAACCGGGAGGGAGCTCCTACGAGCAGTACTTC. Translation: CASSQEPGGSSYEQYF.

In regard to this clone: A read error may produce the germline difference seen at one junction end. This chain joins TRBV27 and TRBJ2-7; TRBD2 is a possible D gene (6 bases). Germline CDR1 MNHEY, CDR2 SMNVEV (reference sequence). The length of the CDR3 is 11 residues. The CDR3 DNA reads TGTGCCAGCAGTCCAAGGGACGGCGGGGACTTC. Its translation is CASSPRDGGDF.

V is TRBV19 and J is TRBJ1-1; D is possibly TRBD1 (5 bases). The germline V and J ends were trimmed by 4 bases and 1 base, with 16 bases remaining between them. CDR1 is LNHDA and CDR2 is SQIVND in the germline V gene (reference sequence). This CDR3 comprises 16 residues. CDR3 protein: CASSSPPDTPNTEAFF. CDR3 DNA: TGTGCCAGTAGTAGTCCCCCGGACACCCCGAACACTGAAGCTTTCTTT.

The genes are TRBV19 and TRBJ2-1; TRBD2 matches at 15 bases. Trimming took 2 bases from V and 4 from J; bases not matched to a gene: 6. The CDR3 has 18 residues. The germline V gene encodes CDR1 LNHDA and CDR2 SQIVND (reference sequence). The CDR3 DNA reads TGTGCCAGTAGTATACGGGGACTAGCGGGAGGCCCTTACAATGAGCAGTTCTTC. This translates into CASSIRGLAGGPYNEQFF.

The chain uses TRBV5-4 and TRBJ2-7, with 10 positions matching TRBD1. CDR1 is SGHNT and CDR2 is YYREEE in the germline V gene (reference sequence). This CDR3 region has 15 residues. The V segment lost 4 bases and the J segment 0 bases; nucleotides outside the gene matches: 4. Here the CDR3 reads CASSLGTGVSYEQYF. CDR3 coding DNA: TGTGCCAGCAGCCTAGGGACAGGGGTCTCCTACGAGCAGTACTTC. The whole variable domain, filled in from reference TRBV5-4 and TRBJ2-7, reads ETGVTQSPTHLIKTRGQQVTLRCSSQSGHNTVSWYQQALGQGPQFIFQYYREEENGRGNFPPRFSGLQFPNYSSELNVNALELDDSALYLCASSLGTGVSYEQYFGPGTRLTVT.